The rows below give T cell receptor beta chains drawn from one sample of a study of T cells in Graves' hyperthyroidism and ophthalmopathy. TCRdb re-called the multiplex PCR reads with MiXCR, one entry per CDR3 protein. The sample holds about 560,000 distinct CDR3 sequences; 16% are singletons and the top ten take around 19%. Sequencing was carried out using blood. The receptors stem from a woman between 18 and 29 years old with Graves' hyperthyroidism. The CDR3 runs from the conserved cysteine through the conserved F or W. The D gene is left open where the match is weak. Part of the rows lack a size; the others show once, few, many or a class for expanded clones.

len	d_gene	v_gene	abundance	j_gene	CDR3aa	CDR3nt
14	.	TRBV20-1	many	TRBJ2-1	CSARGTSSYNEQFF	TGCAGTGCTAGAGGAACAAGCTCCTACAATGAGCAGTTCTTC
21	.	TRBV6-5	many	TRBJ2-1	CASSYRSSGLGGRNSYNEQFF	TGTGCCAGCAGTTACAGGAGCTCGGGGCTAGGCGGACGCAACTCCTACAATGAGCAGTTCTTC
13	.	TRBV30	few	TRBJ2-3	CAGDGTPTDTQYF	TGTGCCGGTGACGGGACCCCCACAGATACGCAGTATTTT
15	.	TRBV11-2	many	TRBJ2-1	CASSSQQTSYNEQFF	TGTGCCAGCAGCTCCCAACAAACCTCCTACAATGAGCAGTTCTTC
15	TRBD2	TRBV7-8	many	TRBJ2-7	CASSLDRLAGWEQYF	TGTGCCAGCAGCTTAGATAGACTAGCGGGATGGGAGCAGTACTTC
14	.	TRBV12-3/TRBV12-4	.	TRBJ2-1	CASSNAGSRNEQFF	TGTGCCAGCAGCAACGCCGGGTCGAGGAATGAGCAGTTCTTC
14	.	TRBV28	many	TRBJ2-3	CASSTGSGPRGEYF	TGTGCCAGCAGTACGGGCAGCGGCCCTCGAGGGGAGTATTTT
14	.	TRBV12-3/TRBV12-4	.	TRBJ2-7	CASSLRQRPYEQYF	TGTGCCAGCAGTTTAAGGCAGCGCCCCTACGAGCAGTACTTC
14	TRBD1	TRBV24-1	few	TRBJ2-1	CATSDLAGGNEQFF	TGTGCCACCAGTGATTTAGCAGGGGGCAATGAGCAGTTCTTC
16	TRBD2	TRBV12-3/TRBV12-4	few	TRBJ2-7	CASSLARGVIWGEQYF	TGTGCCAGCAGTTTAGCGCGGGGGGTTATCTGGGGCGAGCAGTACTTC
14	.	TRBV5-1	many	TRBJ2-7	CASSLGGVSYEQYF	TGTGCCAGCAGTTTGGGGGGAGTCTCCTACGAGCAGTACTTC
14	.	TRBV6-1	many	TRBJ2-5	CASSRGRSRETQYF	TGTGCCAGCAGCCGCGGAAGAAGCAGGGAGACCCAGTACTTC
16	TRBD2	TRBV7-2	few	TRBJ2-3	CASSATSGGPADTQYF	TGTGCCAGCAGCGCCACTAGCGGGGGGCCCGCAGATACGCAGTATTTT
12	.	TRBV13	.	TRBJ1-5	CASSVREQPQHF	TGTGCCAGCAGCGTCAGGGAGCAGCCCCAGCATTTT
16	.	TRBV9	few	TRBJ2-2	CASSPTLGVGTGELFF	TGTGCCAGCAGCCCGACCTTGGGGGTTGGCACCGGGGAGCTGTTTTTT
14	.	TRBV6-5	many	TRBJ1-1	CASSYRVGNTEAFF	TGTGCCAGCAGTTACAGGGTCGGGAACACTGAAGCTTTCTTT
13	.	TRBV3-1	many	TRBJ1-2	CASSRTANYGYTF	TGTGCCAGCAGCCGGACGGCAAACTATGGCTACACCTTC
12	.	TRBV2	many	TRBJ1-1	CASTAGEDEAFF	TGTGCCAGCACGGCAGGGGAAGATGAAGCTTTCTTT
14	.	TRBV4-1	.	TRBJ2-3	CASSQHRATDTQYF	TGCGCCAGCAGCCAACACAGGGCCACAGATACGCAGTATTTT
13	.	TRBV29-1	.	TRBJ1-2	CSATGSPNYGYTF	TGCAGCGCTACAGGGAGTCCAAACTATGGCTACACCTTC
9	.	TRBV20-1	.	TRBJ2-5	CSAGRAEYF	TGCAGTGCTGGACGGGCGGAGTACTTC
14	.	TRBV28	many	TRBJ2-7	CASSLEGYLLEQYF	TGTGCCAGCAGTTTAGAAGGGTACCTTCTCGAGCAGTACTTC
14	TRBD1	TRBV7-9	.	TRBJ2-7	CASSGGQDPNEQYF	TGTGCCAGCAGTGGGGGACAGGACCCTAACGAGCAGTACTTC
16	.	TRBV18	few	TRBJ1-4	CASSPPVAATNEKLFF	TGTGCCAGCTCACCACCGGTGGCTGCAACTAATGAAAAACTGTTTTTT
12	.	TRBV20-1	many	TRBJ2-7	CSARVLRGEQYF	TGCAGTGCTAGAGTACTCCGCGGCGAGCAGTACTTC
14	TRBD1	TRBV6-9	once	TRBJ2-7	CASSLDRVAYEQYF	TGTGCCAGCAGCTTAGACAGGGTGGCCTACGAGCAGTACTTC
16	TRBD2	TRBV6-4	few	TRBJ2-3	CASSALGRGSTDTQYF	TGTGCCAGCTCCGCTCTCGGGCGGGGGAGCACAGATACGCAGTATTTT
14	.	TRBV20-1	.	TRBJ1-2	CSAASRPLNYGYAF	TGCAGTGCTGCCAGTCGGCCCCTCAACTATGGCTACGCCTTC
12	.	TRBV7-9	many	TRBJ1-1	CASSLVSTEAFF	TGTGCCAGCAGCTTAGTCAGCACTGAAGCTTTCTTT
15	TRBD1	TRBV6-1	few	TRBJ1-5	CASRRDRVRNQPQHF	TGTGCCAGCAGGAGGGACAGGGTGCGCAATCAGCCCCAGCATTTT
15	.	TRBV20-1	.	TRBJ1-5	CSARATVDSNQPQHF	TGCAGTGCTAGAGCCACCGTTGATAGCAATCAGCCCCAGCATTTT
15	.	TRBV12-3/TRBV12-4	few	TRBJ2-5	CASRRGTAHQETQYF	TGTGCCAGCAGAAGGGGTACAGCGCACCAAGAGACCCAGTACTTC
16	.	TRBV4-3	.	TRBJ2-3	CASSQEGAGSTDTQYF	TGCGCCAGCAGCCAAGAGGGAGCAGGGAGCACAGATACGCAGTATTTT
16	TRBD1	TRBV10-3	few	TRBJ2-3	CAIAERGRSSTDTQYF	TGTGCCATCGCAGAGAGGGGGCGGAGCAGCACAGATACGCAGTATTTT
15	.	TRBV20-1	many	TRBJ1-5	CSASKDNYSNQPQHF	TGCAGTGCTAGCAAGGACAACTATAGCAATCAGCCCCAGCATTTT
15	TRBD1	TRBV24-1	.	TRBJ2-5	CATSDSGTGVKTQYF	TGTGCCACCAGTGACTCCGGGACAGGGGTAAAGACCCAGTACTTC
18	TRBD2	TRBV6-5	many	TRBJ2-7	CASSYRSGLAGGEGEQYF	TGTGCCAGCAGTTATCGGTCCGGACTAGCGGGGGGCGAGGGCGAGCAGTACTTC
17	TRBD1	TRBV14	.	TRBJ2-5	CASSQTPTGYGGQTQYF	TGTGCCAGCAGCCAGACTCCGACAGGGTACGGCGGGCAGACCCAGTACTTC
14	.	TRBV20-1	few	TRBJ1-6	CSARGGQINSPLHF	TGCAGTGCTCGGGGGGGGCAGATTAATTCACCCCTCCACTTT
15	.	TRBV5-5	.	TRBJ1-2	CASSTITGPIYGYTF	TGTGCCAGCAGCACCATTACAGGGCCCATCTATGGCTACACCTTC
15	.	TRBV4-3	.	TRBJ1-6	CASSPDGGFGSPLHF	TGCGCCAGCAGCCCCGATGGGGGTTTTGGTTCACCCCTCCACTTT
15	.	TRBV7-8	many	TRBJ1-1	CASSNPTGRRAEAFF	TGTGCCAGCAGCAACCCAACAGGGAGAAGGGCTGAAGCTTTCTTT
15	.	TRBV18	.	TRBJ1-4	CASSPLPGSNEKLFF	TGTGCCAGCTCACCATTACCGGGATCTAATGAAAAACTGTTTTTT
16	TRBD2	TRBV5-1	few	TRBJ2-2	CASSFSGLANTGELFF	TGCGCCAGCAGCTTTAGCGGGCTCGCGAACACCGGGGAGCTGTTTTTT
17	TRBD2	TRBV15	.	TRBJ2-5	CATSRRPRGLAGETQYF	TGTGCCACCAGCAGAAGACCCCGGGGACTAGCGGGAGAGACCCAGTACTTC
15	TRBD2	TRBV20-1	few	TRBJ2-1	CSGPLAGADYNEQFF	TGCAGTGGTCCCCTTGCGGGAGCAGACTACAATGAGCAGTTCTTC
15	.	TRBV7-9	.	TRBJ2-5	CASSVYRAGEETQYF	TGTGCCAGCAGCGTATATAGGGCAGGGGAAGAGACCCAGTACTTC
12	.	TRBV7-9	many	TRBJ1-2	CASSPDTYGYTF	TGTGCCAGCAGCCCCGACACCTATGGCTACACCTTC
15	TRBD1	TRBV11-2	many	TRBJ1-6	CASSLATGRYPPLHF	TGTGCCAGCAGCTTAGCGACAGGGAGGTATCCACCCCTCCACTTT
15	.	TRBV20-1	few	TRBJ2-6	CSAEGGASGANVLTF	TGCAGTGCCGAAGGGGGTGCCTCTGGGGCCAACGTCCTGACTTTC
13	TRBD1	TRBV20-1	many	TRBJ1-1	CSARYGTGVEAFF	TGCAGTGCCAGATATGGGACAGGGGTTGAAGCTTTCTTT
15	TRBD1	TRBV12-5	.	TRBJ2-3	CASGPGQGLTDTQYF	TGTGCTAGCGGTCCGGGACAGGGCCTCACAGATACGCAGTATTTT
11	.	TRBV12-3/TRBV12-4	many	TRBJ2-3	CASTRTDTQYF	TGTGCCAGCACCCGAACAGATACGCAGTATTTT
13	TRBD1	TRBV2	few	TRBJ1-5	CASKGTANQPQHF	TGTGCCAGCAAGGGGACAGCCAATCAGCCCCAGCATTTT
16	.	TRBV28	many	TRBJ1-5	CASSLEVGAGNQPQHF	TGTGCCAGCAGTTTAGAAGTAGGGGCGGGCAATCAGCCCCAGCATTTT
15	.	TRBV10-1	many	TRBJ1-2	CAIYFRLILFYGYTF	TGCGCCATCTACTTCAGACTGATACTTTTCTATGGCTACACCTTC
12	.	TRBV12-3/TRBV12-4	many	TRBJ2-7	CASSRDFYEQYF	TGTGCCAGCAGTCGGGACTTCTACGAGCAGTACTTC